The source of this TCR beta chain is a study of T-cell reconstitution after alpha-beta-depleted transplantation in children. The table lists this clonotype with many counts. Molecular barcoding with unique molecular identifiers was used for the TCRbeta library. TCRdb recomputed calls from the PCR reads with MiXCR, one row per CDR3 protein. In the table there are fewer than 120,000 distinct CDR3 sequences, around a tenth of which are singletons. Trimming removed 4 bases from V and 5 bases from J, with 9 bases in between. Germline CDR1 reads MNHEY; CDR2 reads SVGEGT. The CDR3 loop spans 13 amino acids. This chain joins TRBV6-2 or TRBV6-3 and TRBJ2-1, with D possibly matching TRBD1 (6 bases). Sequencing used PBMCs from the stem cell graft donor, obtained from the stem cell graft. The receptor was derived from a human donor who donated a stem cell graft to a child with acute lymphoblastic leukemia. CDR3 nucleotides: TGTGCCAGCAGTTCCCGGGACAACAATGAGCAGTTCTTC. Translating it yields CASSSRDNNEQFF.